The entry that follows covers one TCR beta chain sequence. Antigen unknown. CDR1 is SGHNT and CDR2 is YENEEA in the germline V gene. V lost 2 bases and J 7 bases, leaving 5 bases between the germline ends. The CDR3 covers 12 residues. The sample is drawn from a study of cytomegalovirus exposure and HLA in healthy donors. Whole-study findings and limits: Later, an analysis showed that TCR beta chains associated with HLA were more clonally expanded than others that were equally common. High specificity and sensitivity for cytomegalovirus status were reported for the classifier.

The PCR made use of 60 Vbeta and 13 Jbeta primers. The table came from immunoSEQ multiplex PCR; TCRdb's copy has only in-frame clones and leaves some out. Its table lists 40,000 or so clones. The sample was PBMCs. The sequence was obtained from a male donor in good health and CMV-seronegative. The genes are TRBV11-3 and TRBJ2-2; D call uncertain. This CDR3 reads CASSLSVGELFF. CDR3 DNA sequence: TGTGCCAGCAGCTTATCTGTCGGGGAGCTGTTTTTT.